The next 9 T cell receptor beta chains were all read from a single sample in a study of regulatory and conventional T cells in RAG deficiency (dated by TCRdb to about 2017). Regulatory T cells were purified from blood as CD4+CD25-high CD127-low cells before genomic DNA extraction. Library construction relied on the immunoSEQ multiplex PCR assay. TCRdb stores this immuneACCESS table with in-frame sequences only. Part of the clones is absent; in the studies checked, under half of the shortfall reflects unresolved V genes, and no reason is known for the rest. The sample contains over 8,000 clones, roughly 90% of them found a single time. Of the sample, about 1.2% falls within the top ten clones. The sample was also reused in another study, on regulatory T cells. The second paper further reports: The multiplex PCR relied on 52 forward TRBV primers and 13 reverse TRBJ primers, and amplification bias was corrected through assay-based and computational methods.

Input material: Tregs sorted from blood. The receptors shown here come from a human donor in good health.

This clone was recorded only once. The V and J genes are TRBV2 and TRBJ2-3, with a tentative D call TRBD1 (5 bases). V shed 7 bases and J shed 2 bases, with 7 bases lying between them. Per the germline V gene, CDR1 is SNHLY and CDR2 is FYNNEI. The CDR3 extends over 12 amino acids. CDR3: CASKDNTDTQYF. CDR3 nucleotide sequence: TGTGCCAGCAAGGACAACACAGATACGCAGTATTTT.

This clone occurred a few times. The chain carries TRBV11-2 and TRBJ2-1; TRBD2 agrees at 7 bases. V lost 6 bases, J lost 6 bases, and 5 bases stayed unmatched. CDR1 and CDR2 (germline): SGHAT, FQNNGV. The CDR3 sequence is 13 residues long. The CDR3 DNA reads TGTGCCAGCAGGTGGCGGGAGCGCAATGAGCAGTTCTTC. Its translation: CASRWRERNEQFF.

The rearrangement links TRBV25-1 to TRBJ2-3; no definite D call. The germline V gene encodes CDR1 MGHDK and CDR2 SYGVNS. V was shortened by 4 bases and J by 0 bases, with 2 bases between the two germline ends. The CDR3 sequence is 12 residues long. The CDR3: CASSVSTDTQYF. The DNA of the CDR3 is TGTGCCAGCAGTGTAAGCACAGATACGCAGTATTTT.

This chain joins TRBV6-5 and TRBJ1-2; D is ambiguous. The CDR3 is 11 residues long. V dropped 6 bases and J dropped 8 bases, with 10 bases sitting between them. The germline gives CDR1 MNHEY, CDR2 SVGAGI. DNA for the CDR3: TGTGCCAGCAGCCGACTTCGCGGCTACACCTTC. Amino acid sequence: CASSRLRGYTF.

This chain uses TRBV7-2 with TRBJ2-5, with no clear D. V was pared by 2 bases and J by 1 base, with 11 bases between. CDR3 length: 15 amino acids. Germline values: CDR1 SGHTA, CDR2 FQGNSA. CDR3: CASSLLVIIQETQYF. For the CDR3, the DNA is TGTGCCAGCAGCTTACTCGTCATAATCCAAGAGACCCAGTACTTC. Using reference TRBV7-2 and TRBJ2-5 for the parts outside the CDR3, the full variable domain is GAGVSQSPSNKVTEKGKDVELRCDPISGHTALYWYRQSLGQGLEFLIYFQGNSAPDKSGLPSDRFSAERTGGSVSTLTIQRTQQEDSAVYLCASSLLVIIQETQYFGPGTRLLVL.

This clone was seen only once. V and J are TRBV18 and TRBJ2-2; 10 bases align to TRBD1. Looked up from germline, CDR1 is KGHSH and CDR2 is LQKENI. Trimming at V came to 3 bases and at J to 4 bases, leaving 8 bases not matched to a gene. This CDR3 spans 17 amino acids. The CDR3 bases are TGTGCCAGCTCACCTACGGACAGGGGGATGTTCACCGGGGAGCTGTTTTTT. It specifies CASSPTDRGMFTGELFF.

The V and J genes are TRBV7-6 and TRBJ2-3; no definite D call. Trimming took off 4 bases at V and 7 bases at J, with 9 bases between the two ends. The CDR3 is 12 residues long. The germline V gene encodes CDR1 SGHVS and CDR2 FNYEAQ. This CDR3 is CASSSQSNTQYF. The CDR3, as DNA: TGTGCCAGCAGCTCTCAGTCGAATACGCAGTATTTT.

The chain combines TRBV28 with TRBJ2-2; 8 nucleotides line up with TRBD2. Germline CDR1 reads MDHEN; CDR2 reads SYDVKM. V was pared by 8 bases and J by 1 base, with 9 bases of the junction left unmatched. CDR3 length equals 16 residues. The CDR3 protein is CASHWDLAGNTGELFF. CDR3 sequence (DNA): TGTGCCAGCCATTGGGATCTAGCGGGGAACACCGGGGAGCTGTTTTTT.

The chain couples TRBV6-1 to TRBJ2-5; perhaps TRBD2 as D (6 bases). The CDR3 is 12 amino acids. The germline V gene encodes CDR1 MNHNS and CDR2 SASEGT. V was shortened by 9 bases and J by 4 bases, with 12 bases between the two germline ends. CDR3 in amino acids: CASRPGGETQYF. For the CDR3, the DNA is TGTGCCAGTCGACCCGGGGGAGAGACCCAGTACTTC.